The clone carrying this T cell receptor (beta chain) was detected a few times. Antigen unknown. This entry belongs to a study of human T cells and chemical hapten exposure. The overall study: Variability of per-sample TCR yields stemmed mainly from small differences in pooled library volume. General observations from the study: No alteration of TCRs above 1 in 1000 frequency was seen with DPC sensitization.

In the authors' workflow: Sample TCR counts, which ranged from 23,224 to 690,600, had a median of approximately 100,000. TCRdb recomputed calls from the RACE reads with MiXCR, one row per CDR3 protein. For this entry, the V and J calls and clone size follow TCRdb and not the study's own pipeline. The table shows roughly 30,000 distinct CDR3 sequences, with 6.5% to 8.5% occurring only once. V was shortened by 5 bases and J by 12 bases, with 11 bases between the two germline ends. The germline CDR1 and CDR2 sequences are SGHAT and FQDESV (reference sequence). The length of the CDR3 is 12 residues. Documented time point: healthy volunteer bleed at 2 weeks. Unfractionated whole blood yielded total RNA.

The TCR comes from a human donor in good health. Some clones in this sample may be carry-over from other donors' samples. The sample taken for sequencing was whole blood. The chain is built from TRBV11-1 and TRBJ1-6; the D gene is possibly TRBD1 (5 bases). The CDR3 bases are TGTGCCAGCAGCGAAGGTGGGGGACCCCTCCACTTT. This gives the protein CASSEGGGPLHF.